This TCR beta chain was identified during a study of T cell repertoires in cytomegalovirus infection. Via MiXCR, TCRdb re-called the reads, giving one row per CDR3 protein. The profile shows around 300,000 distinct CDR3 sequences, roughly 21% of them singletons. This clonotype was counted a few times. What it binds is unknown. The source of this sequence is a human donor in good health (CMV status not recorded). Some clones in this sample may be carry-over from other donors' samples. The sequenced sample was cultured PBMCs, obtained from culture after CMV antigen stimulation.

In DNA, the CDR3 is TGTGCCAGCACAGGGACAGCTAATTCACCCCTCCACTTT. Translation gives CASTGTANSPLHF. This chain joins TRBV28 and TRBJ1-6; 7 bases fit TRBD1. Per germline, CDR1 MDHEN and CDR2 SYDVKM. The CDR3 totals 13 residues. Trimming removed 7 bases from V and 6 bases from J; junction bases left unmatched: 3.